This T cell receptor (beta chain) is from a study of post-analysis software for immune sequencing data. Notes on the study in general: Included in a set of roughly five TRBV segments more frequent in patients than controls were TRBV5-6, TRBV5-1 and TRBV20-1.

Germline V gene data show CDR1 as LNHNV and CDR2 as YYDKDF (reference sequence). V shed 6 bases, J shed 3 bases, and the junction held 3 bases outside the gene matches. The CDR3 covers 15 residues. Concerning this clonotype: No antigen is known for it.

Unique molecular identifiers had been added to the TCR beta cDNA libraries. One entry per CDR3 protein, called by TCRdb with MiXCR from the PCR reads. This table has about 460,000 distinct CDR3 sequences, roughly 45% appearing once. The source of this sequence is a girl between 5 and 17 years old with multiple sclerosis. The rearrangement uses TRBV15 and TRBJ2-1; 12 bases align to TRBD2. The sequencing input was blood. CDR3: CATSLAGGYYNEQFF. The CDR3 DNA sequence: TGTGCCACCAGTCTAGCGGGAGGGTACTACAATGAGCAGTTCTTC.